This T cell receptor beta chain stems from a study of PD-1 blockade in classical Hodgkin lymphoma. The time point was: cycle 4 day 1 (C4D1), after around six weeks of nivolumab. Every patient was affected by relapse after autologous stem cell transplantation, while exposure to brentuximab vedotin was not uniform. The patients, who had relapsed/refractory classical Hodgkin lymphoma, achieved best responses of complete response, partial response or progressive disease. Libraries were prepared by immunoSEQ multiplex PCR; TCRdb keeps only in-frame clonotypes and omits some of them. The top ten clones hold 25% to 30% of a sample with fewer than 25,000 clones, less than 75% of them seen once. Per the germline V gene, CDR1 is SGHDT and CDR2 is YYEEEE. Trimming removed 2 bases from V and 4 bases from J, with 10 bases in between. The CDR3 covers 14 residues.

The chain joins TRBV5-6 to TRBJ1-3, with D tentatively TRBD1 (5 bases). The sequence was obtained from a human donor with classical Hodgkin lymphoma. Material: peripheral blood mononuclear cells (PBMCs), obtained before the fourth cycle of nivolumab. The CDR3 nucleotides read TGTGCCAGCAGCTTCGGCAGGGCAGGAAACACCATATATTTT. It is translated as CASSFGRAGNTIYF.